The source of this T cell receptor (beta chain) is a study of T cells in Graves' hyperthyroidism and ophthalmopathy. Amplification of TCR beta CDR3 regions was performed using RNA transcripts as template. The HTBI primer set drove a first-round RT-PCR of the TCR CDR3. TCRdb passed the multiplex PCR reads through MiXCR, listing each CDR3 protein once. The sample lists around 55,000 distinct CDR3 sequences; less than 60% were seen once. This clonotype was seen many times. CDR1 and CDR2 from the germline V gene are MGHRA and YSYEKL. The CDR3 is made up of 14 amino acids. V gave up 1 base and J gave up 7 bases, with 13 bases separating them.

The chain recombines TRBV4-1 with TRBJ1-1, with D maybe TRBD1 (5 bases). This clonotype was obtained from a woman aged 45-59 years with Graves' ophthalmopathy. The source material was blood. CDR3 region: CASSQGGGVGEAFF. The CDR3 DNA reads as TGCGCCAGCAGCCAAGGTGGGGGGGTGGGTGAAGCTTTCTTT.